The rows below give T cell receptor beta chains drawn from one sample of a study of T cells after yellow fever vaccination. TCRdb analysed the 5' RACE reads with MiXCR anew, one entry per CDR3 protein. The sample includes about 300,000 distinct CDR3 sequences, approximately 4% of them seen just once. This specimen consisted of PBMCs, obtained 5 days after the yellow fever booster vaccination. Receptors were obtained from a man younger than 35 who received the YFV17D yellow fever vaccine. The CDR3 runs from the conserved cysteine through the conserved F or W. The D gene is left open where the match is weak. The size field is filled for only some rows; it gives once, few, many or a size class.

j_call,d_call,v_call,clone_size,cdr3_aa,cdr3_nt
TRBJ2-3,TRBD2,TRBV5-1,NA,CASSDGGGVDTQYF,TGCGCCAGCAGCGATGGCGGGGGGGTAGATACGCAGTATTTT
TRBJ1-4,NA,TRBV12-3/TRBV12-4,NA,CASRERGRNEKLFF,TGTGCCAGCAGAGAGCGGGGGAGGAATGAAAAACTGTTTTTT
TRBJ2-3,NA,TRBV11-2,many,CASSWDSTDTQYF,TGTGCCAGCAGCTGGGACAGCACAGATACGCAGTATTTT
TRBJ2-7,NA,TRBV20-1,NA,CSASTSSSYEQYF,TGCAGTGCTAGTACTAGTTCCTCCTACGAGCAGTACTTC
TRBJ2-2,NA,TRBV5-6,NA,CASSLERWVAGELFF,TGTGCCAGCAGCCTGGAGCGGTGGGTTGCCGGGGAGCTGTTTTTT
TRBJ2-7,NA,TRBV20-1,many,CSATPEGPRYEQYF,TGCAGTGCCACCCCTGAGGGGCCTCGATACGAGCAGTACTTC
TRBJ1-3,NA,TRBV12-3/TRBV12-4,many,CASSFWGLGNTIYF,TGTGCCAGCAGTTTTTGGGGTCTTGGAAACACCATATATTTT
TRBJ1-1,NA,TRBV7-2,many,CASNNRVDTEAFF,TGTGCCAGCAACAACAGGGTAGACACTGAAGCTTTCTTT
TRBJ2-1,TRBD2,TRBV20-1,many,CSARDRLRSGGHSEQFF,TGCAGTGCTAGAGATCGTCTCCGGTCGGGGGGGCACAGTGAGCAGTTCTTC
TRBJ1-2,TRBD1,TRBV4-1,few,CASSQPGQGIRSYGYTF,TGCGCCAGCAGCCAACCGGGACAGGGAATAAGATCCTATGGCTACACCTTC
TRBJ2-1,NA,TRBV7-3,many,CASSLWARANNEQFF,TGTGCCAGCAGCTTATGGGCGCGGGCTAACAATGAGCAGTTCTTC
TRBJ1-2,TRBD1,TRBV19,few,CASRPGTADIYGYTF,TGTGCCAGTAGACCCGGGACAGCCGATATCTATGGCTACACCTTC
TRBJ1-1,NA,TRBV12-5,few,CASGLGGGNTEAFF,TGTGCTAGTGGATTGGGCGGGGGTAACACTGAAGCTTTCTTT
TRBJ2-1,NA,TRBV19,many,CASSWRLGRNNEQFF,TGTGCCAGTAGTTGGCGGTTAGGGCGCAACAATGAGCAGTTCTTC
TRBJ1-1,NA,TRBV5-1,NA,CASQAGVGTEAFF,TGCGCCAGTCAAGCGGGGGTCGGCACTGAAGCTTTCTTT
TRBJ2-5,NA,TRBV4-3,few,CASSQDREGTQYF,TGCGCCAGCAGCCAAGACAGGGAAGGGACCCAGTACTTC
TRBJ1-3,TRBD1,TRBV5-1,many,CASSFVPGQDFSGNTIYF,TGCGCCAGCAGCTTCGTCCCGGGACAGGATTTCTCTGGAAACACCATATATTTT
TRBJ1-1,NA,TRBV7-2,NA,CASSFVTEAFF,TGTGCCAGCAGCTTTGTCACTGAAGCTTTCTTT
TRBJ1-2,NA,TRBV20-1,few,CSARSGENIYGYTF,TGCAGTGCCAGATCCGGGGAAAATATCTATGGCTACACCTTC
TRBJ2-5,TRBD2,TRBV20-1,many,CSATGGVETQYF,TGCAGTGCTACGGGAGGAGTGGAGACCCAGTACTTC
TRBJ1-2,NA,TRBV6-4,few,CASRGQVGYTF,TGTGCCAGCAGGGGACAAGTCGGCTACACCTTC
TRBJ2-1,NA,TRBV28,many,CASNYPGAGNEQFF,TGTGCCAGCAACTACCCGGGGGCGGGCAATGAGCAGTTCTTC
TRBJ2-1,TRBD1,TRBV4-1,few,CASSQDADRGSRIEQFF,TGCGCCAGCAGCCAAGATGCCGACAGGGGAAGCCGGATTGAGCAGTTCTTC
TRBJ1-5,TRBD1,TRBV18,few,CASSRTPGTGVQPQHF,TGTGCCAGCTCACGTACTCCCGGGACAGGAGTCCAGCCCCAGCATTTT
TRBJ1-1,NA,TRBV19,NA,CASSMGRGTEAFF,TGTGCCAGTAGTATGGGTAGAGGCACTGAAGCTTTCTTT
TRBJ2-1,TRBD2,TRBV12-5,few,CASGSLLAGPYNEQFF,TGTGCTAGTGGTTCCCTCCTAGCGGGGCCCTACAATGAGCAGTTCTTC
TRBJ2-1,NA,TRBV5-1,NA,CASSFRQYNEQFF,TGCGCCAGCAGCTTTCGGCAGTACAATGAGCAGTTCTTC
TRBJ2-1,NA,TRBV12-3/TRBV12-4,many,CASTLRGAVRGEQFF,TGTGCCAGCACCCTAAGAGGGGCGGTGAGGGGAGAGCAGTTCTTC
TRBJ2-3,NA,TRBV25-1,few,CASSKQVTDTQYF,TGTGCCAGCAGTAAACAGGTCACAGATACGCAGTATTTT
TRBJ1-6,NA,TRBV3-1,many,CASSQWGRQDNSPLHF,TGTGCCAGCAGCCAATGGGGCAGGCAAGATAATTCACCCCTCCACTTT
TRBJ1-5,NA,TRBV27,few,CASSRLGGSNQPQHF,TGTGCCAGCAGTCGCCTAGGGGGGAGCAATCAGCCCCAGCATTTT
TRBJ1-2,TRBD1,TRBV7-8,NA,CASSSRDRPIYGYTF,TGTGCCAGCAGCTCCCGGGACAGGCCGATCTATGGCTACACCTTC
TRBJ2-5,NA,TRBV7-2,few,CASSGPWGRQQETQYF,TGTGCCAGCAGCGGCCCCTGGGGACGGCAGCAAGAGACCCAGTACTTC
TRBJ1-4,NA,TRBV7-9,many,CASSLRQDNEKLFF,TGTGCCAGCAGCTTAAGGCAGGATAATGAAAAACTGTTTTTT
TRBJ2-2,TRBD1,TRBV14,few,CASSQDRGTGLATGELFF,TGTGCCAGCAGCCAAGATCGAGGGACAGGGTTGGCCACCGGGGAGCTGTTTTTT
TRBJ1-2,TRBD1,TRBV24-1,NA,CATSDTGTGDIYGYTF,TGTGCCACCAGTGACACCGGGACAGGGGATATCTATGGCTACACCTTC
TRBJ1-1,TRBD1,TRBV19,NA,CASSPGFGQGSEAFF,TGTGCCAGTAGTCCAGGGTTCGGACAGGGCTCTGAAGCTTTCTTT
TRBJ2-1,TRBD2,TRBV12-3/TRBV12-4,many,CASSSTSGGWGEQFF,TGTGCCAGCAGTTCCACTAGCGGGGGATGGGGTGAGCAGTTCTTC
TRBJ2-4,TRBD2,TRBV9,NA,CASSVDGLANIQYF,TGTGCCAGCAGCGTCGACGGACTAGCGAACATTCAGTACTTC
TRBJ2-3,NA,TRBV7-3,few,CASSLNRRDTQYF,TGTGCCAGCAGCTTAAATCGTCGGGATACGCAGTATTTT
TRBJ2-4,TRBD1,TRBV7-2,few,CASSLGDRVNIQYF,TGTGCCAGCAGCTTGGGGGACAGGGTAAACATTCAGTACTTC
TRBJ2-5,NA,TRBV7-2,many,CATTLAGAQGGVQYF,TGTGCCACCACTCTGGCGGGGGCCCAGGGCGGGGTCCAGTACTTC
TRBJ1-4,NA,TRBV19,few,CASSRGGSILGKLFF,TGTGCCAGTAGCCGAGGCGGGTCTATCCTGGGAAAACTGTTTTTT
TRBJ1-3,NA,TRBV4-1,many,CASSQGGSLPGNTIYF,TGCGCCAGCAGCCAAGGAGGTTCCCTCCCAGGAAACACCATATATTTT
TRBJ2-3,TRBD2,TRBV30,NA,CAWRRLPGLATDTQYF,TGTGCCTGGAGGAGATTACCGGGACTAGCAACTGATACGCAGTATTTT
TRBJ2-2,TRBD1,TRBV27,NA,CASSFDRGPTGELFF,TGTGCCAGCAGTTTCGACAGGGGGCCCACCGGGGAGCTGTTTTTT
TRBJ1-5,TRBD1,TRBV7-8,few,CASSSYPPDRRGNQPQHF,TGTGCCAGCAGCTCCTACCCGCCGGACAGGAGGGGCAATCAGCCCCAGCATTTT
TRBJ1-2,NA,TRBV27,NA,CASSFWGRGYGYTF,TGTGCCAGCAGTTTTTGGGGGCGCGGCTATGGCTACACCTTC
TRBJ2-7,TRBD1,TRBV18,NA,CASSIGTGSEEQYF,TGTGCCAGCTCTATAGGGACAGGGAGTGAAGAGCAGTACTTC
TRBJ2-7,TRBD2,TRBV19,NA,CASREGNSYEQYF,TGTGCCAGCCGGGAGGGAAACTCCTACGAGCAGTACTTC
TRBJ2-2,NA,TRBV29-1,few,CSVEAQFNTGELFF,TGCAGCGTTGAAGCACAGTTTAACACCGGGGAGCTGTTTTTT
TRBJ2-2,TRBD2,TRBV7-3,many,CASSSPRRGSGGPPGELFF,TGTGCCAGCAGCTCCCCCCGTCGTGGTAGCGGGGGGCCGCCCGGGGAGCTGTTTTTT
TRBJ2-1,TRBD2,TRBV20-1,NA,CSARGSGGALGF,TGCAGTGCTAGAGGGAGCGGGGGGGCCCTGGGCTTC
TRBJ1-5,NA,TRBV4-2,NA,CASSQERQVTGQPQHF,TGTGCCAGCAGCCAAGAACGACAGGTAACGGGTCAGCCCCAGCATTTT
TRBJ2-3,TRBD2,TRBV5-4,few,CASSSGLAGRIGTQYF,TGTGCCAGCAGCTCGGGACTAGCGGGGAGAATTGGCACGCAGTATTTT
TRBJ2-1,NA,TRBV10-1,few,CASSPSLGVFQNNEQFF,TGCGCCAGCAGTCCCTCCCTGGGGGTCTTTCAAAACAATGAGCAGTTCTTC
TRBJ2-3,TRBD2,TRBV2,many,CASNPSSGGDTQYF,TGTGCCAGCAACCCGAGTAGCGGGGGAGATACGCAGTATTTT
TRBJ2-3,NA,TRBV11-2,few,CASSSQLQDTQYF,TGTGCCAGCAGCTCGCAACTACAAGATACGCAGTATTTT
TRBJ2-3,TRBD2,TRBV27,NA,CASSVRGLAWADTQYF,TGTGCCAGCAGTGTTCGGGGACTAGCCTGGGCAGATACGCAGTATTTT